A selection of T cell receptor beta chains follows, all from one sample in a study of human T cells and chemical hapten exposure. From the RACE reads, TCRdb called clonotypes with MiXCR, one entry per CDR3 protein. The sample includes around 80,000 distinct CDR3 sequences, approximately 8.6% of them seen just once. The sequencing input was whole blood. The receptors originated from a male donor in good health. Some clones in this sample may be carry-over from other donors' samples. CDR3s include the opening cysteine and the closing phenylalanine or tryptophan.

CDR3 protein: CASSYSTTVEAFF
V gene: TRBV6-6

CDR3 protein: CASSPGTSGSVEQFF
V gene: TRBV5-1

CDR3 protein: CASSYSAGDGNSPLHF
V gene: TRBV6-5

CDR3 protein: CASSQGLAGYEQYF
V gene: TRBV4-2

CDR3 protein: CASSLSPDSHTEAFF
V gene: TRBV5-1

CDR3 protein: CSARAGSSYNEQFF
V gene: TRBV20-1

CDR3 protein: CASSSPISIGELFF
V gene: TRBV11-2

CDR3 protein: CASSSTGRPGELFF
V gene: TRBV12-3/TRBV12-4

CDR3 protein: CASSYSFEKLFF
V gene: TRBV7-2

CDR3 protein: CASSLATYEQYF
V gene: TRBV11-2

CDR3 protein: CASSGREQYF
V gene: TRBV6-2/TRBV6-3

CDR3 protein: CASSLILLDTQYF
V gene: TRBV7-2

CDR3 protein: CASSHTSGGEQYF
V gene: TRBV3-1

CDR3 protein: CASSLALSSYEQYF
V gene: TRBV12-3/TRBV12-4

CDR3 protein: CASSLKAGTLNEQFF
V gene: TRBV7-9

CDR3 protein: CASSELAGGYNEQFF
V gene: TRBV6-1

CDR3 protein: CASSRSPRSTDTQYF
V gene: TRBV7-9

CDR3 protein: CASSLPSLNTEAFF
V gene: TRBV19

CDR3 protein: CASSPGTDSEKLFF
V gene: TRBV12-3/TRBV12-4

CDR3 protein: CASSFYHSGANVLTF
V gene: TRBV7-3

CDR3 protein: CASSAGGSSNEQFF
V gene: TRBV12-3/TRBV12-4

CDR3 protein: CASGRTSGYNEQFF
V gene: TRBV2

CDR3 protein: CASSPETGLGDEQYF
V gene: TRBV7-8

CDR3 protein: CSVEVSSTDTQYF
V gene: TRBV29-1

CDR3 protein: CASTHLPDFSYEQYF
V gene: TRBV12-3/TRBV12-4

CDR3 protein: CASSQDDLGTDTQYF
V gene: TRBV14

CDR3 protein: CASSPWGQGIDTQYF
V gene: TRBV12-3/TRBV12-4

CDR3 protein: CASRSGGQGNTEAFF
V gene: TRBV6-6

CDR3 protein: CASSQIGIQYF
V gene: TRBV3-1

CDR3 protein: CSVGGRVNEKLFF
V gene: TRBV29-1